This TCR beta chain was profiled in a study of beta chain features in type 1 diabetes. The CDR3 has 14 amino acids. The J segment lost 4 bases and the V segment lost 5 bases, leaving 2 bases of the junction unmatched. Germline CDR1 SEHNR, CDR2 FQNEAQ (reference sequence). The entirety of the isolated RNA underwent reverse transcription, so expressed TCRB transcripts were sequenced. TCRdb's table, derived via immunoSEQ multiplex PCR, lists solely in-frame clones and lacks some. The top ten clones hold 0.035% to 0.045% of a sample with 390,000 or so clones, approximately 15% of them seen once. The sample comprised naive CD4+ T cells from blood. The chain carries TRBV7-9 and TRBJ2-5; 12 nucleotides line up with TRBD2. The clonotype originates from a man between 25 and 39 years old in good health. CDR3 DNA sequence: TGTGCCAGCAGCCTGACTAGCGGGAGAGAGACCCAGTACTTC. As protein: CASSLTSGRETQYF.